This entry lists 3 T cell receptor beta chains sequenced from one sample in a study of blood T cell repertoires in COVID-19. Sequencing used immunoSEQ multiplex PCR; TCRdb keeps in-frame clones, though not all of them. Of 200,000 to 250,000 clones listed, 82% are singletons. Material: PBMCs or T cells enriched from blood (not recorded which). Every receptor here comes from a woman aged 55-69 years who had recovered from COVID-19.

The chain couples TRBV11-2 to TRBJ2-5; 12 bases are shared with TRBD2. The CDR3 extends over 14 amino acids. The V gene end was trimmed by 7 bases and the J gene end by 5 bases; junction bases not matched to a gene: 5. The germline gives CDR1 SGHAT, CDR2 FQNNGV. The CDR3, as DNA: TGTGCCAGCATCACTGGACTAGCGGGGGAGACCCAGTACTTC. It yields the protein CASITGLAGETQYF.

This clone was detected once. DNA for the CDR3: TGTGCCACCCGTTGGACCGGAGATGGACTAGCGGGGGCAGATACGCAGTATTTT. This gives the protein CATRWTGDGLAGADTQYF. The V and J genes are TRBV10-3 and TRBJ2-3, with 13 nucleotides matching TRBD2. This CDR3 comprises 18 residues. The V gene end was trimmed by 10 bases and the J gene end by 4 bases; junction bases not matched to a gene: 17. Germline lookup yields CDR1 ENHRY and CDR2 SYGVKD.

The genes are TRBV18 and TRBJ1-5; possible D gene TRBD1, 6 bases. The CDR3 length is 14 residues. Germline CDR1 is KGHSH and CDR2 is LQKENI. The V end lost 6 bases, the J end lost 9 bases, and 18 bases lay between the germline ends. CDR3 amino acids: CASSEREGESPQHF. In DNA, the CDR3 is TGTGCCAGCTCCGAGAGGGAGGGGGAGTCGCCCCAGCATTTT.